This T cell receptor beta chain emerged from a study of T cells after yellow fever vaccination. Study in general: Some fractions had low cell numbers, and these were prepared with SMART-Seq v4 Ultra Low Input.

The germline V gene has CDR1 SGHRS and CDR2 YFSETQ. The J segment lost 6 bases and the V segment lost 4 bases, leaving 7 bases of the junction unmatched. The CDR3 extends over 15 amino acids. Each CDR3 protein is one row after TCRdb ran MiXCR on the 5' RACE reads. The sample comprises about 340,000 distinct CDR3 sequences, approximately 4% of which are singletons, and more than 20% rests with the top ten. This TCR derives from a man aged 18 to 29 who received the YFV17D yellow fever vaccine. Sequencing used PBMCs, obtained 5 days after the yellow fever booster vaccination. The V gene is TRBV5-1, the J gene TRBJ1-5, with 10 nucleotides matching TRBD1. CDR3 sequence: CASSPGTGVRQPQHF. The CDR3 DNA is TGCGCCAGCAGCCCCGGGACAGGGGTGCGTCAGCCCCAGCATTTT. Full variable domain (outside the CDR3, taken from reference TRBV5-1 and TRBJ1-5): KAGVTQTPRYLIKTRGQQVTLSCSPISGHRSVSWYQQTPGQGLQFLFEYFSETQRNKGNFPGRFSGRQFSNSRSEMNVSTLELGDSALYLCASSPGTGVRQPQHFGDGTRLSIL.